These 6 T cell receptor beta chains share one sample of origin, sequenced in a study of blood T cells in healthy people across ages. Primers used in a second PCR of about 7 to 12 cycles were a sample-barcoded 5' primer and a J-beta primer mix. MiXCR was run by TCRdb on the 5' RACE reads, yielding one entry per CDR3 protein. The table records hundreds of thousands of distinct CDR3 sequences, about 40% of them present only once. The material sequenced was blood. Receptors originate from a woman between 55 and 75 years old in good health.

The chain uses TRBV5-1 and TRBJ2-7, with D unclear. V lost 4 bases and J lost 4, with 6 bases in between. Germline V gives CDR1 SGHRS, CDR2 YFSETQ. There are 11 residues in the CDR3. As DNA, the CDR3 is TGCGCCAGCAGCGATGCATACGAGCAGTACTTC. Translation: CASSDAYEQYF.

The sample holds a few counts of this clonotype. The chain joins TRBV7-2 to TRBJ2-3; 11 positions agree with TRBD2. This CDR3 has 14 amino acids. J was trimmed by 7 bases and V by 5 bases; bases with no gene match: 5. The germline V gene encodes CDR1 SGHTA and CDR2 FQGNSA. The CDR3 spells CASSPGTSGHTQYF. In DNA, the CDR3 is TGTGCCAGCAGCCCCGGGACTAGCGGTCATACGCAGTATTTT.

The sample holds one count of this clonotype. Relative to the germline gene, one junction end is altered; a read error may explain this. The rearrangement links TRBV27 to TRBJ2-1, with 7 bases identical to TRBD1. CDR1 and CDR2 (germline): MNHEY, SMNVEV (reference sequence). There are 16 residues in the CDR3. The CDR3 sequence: CASKQGPTWGRNVQFF. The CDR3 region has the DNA TGTGCCAGTAAACAGGGGCCTACTTGGGGGCGCAATGTGCAGTTCTTC.

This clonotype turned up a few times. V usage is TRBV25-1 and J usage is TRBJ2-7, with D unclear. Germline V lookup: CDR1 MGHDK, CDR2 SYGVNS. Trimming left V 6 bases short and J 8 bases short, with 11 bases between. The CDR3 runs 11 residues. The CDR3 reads CASRAGRKQYF. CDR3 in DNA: TGTGCCAGCAGGGCAGGACGGAAGCAGTACTTC.

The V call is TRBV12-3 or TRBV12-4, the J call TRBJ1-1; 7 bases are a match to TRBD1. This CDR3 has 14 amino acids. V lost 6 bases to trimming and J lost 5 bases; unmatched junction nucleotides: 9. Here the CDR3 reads CASSLTGFGTEAFF. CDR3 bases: TGTGCCAGCAGCCTGACAGGGTTCGGGACTGAAGCTTTCTTT.

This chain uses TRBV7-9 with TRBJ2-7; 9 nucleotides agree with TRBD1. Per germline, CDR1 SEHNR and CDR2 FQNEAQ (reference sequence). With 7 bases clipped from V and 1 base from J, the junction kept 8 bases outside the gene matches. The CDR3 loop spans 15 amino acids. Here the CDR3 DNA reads TGTGCCAGCAACCAGGGACAGGGACATTCCTACGAGCAGTACTTC. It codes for CASNQGQGHSYEQYF.